Sequencing of this TCR beta chain was carried out in a study of blood T cell repertoires in COVID-19. While infection was still active, Seattle patients were enrolled and then followed longitudinally. In the original analysis: Nucleated cell number was recorded as an estimate derived from reference gene primer amplification. Using immunoSEQ multiplex PCR, the repertoire was profiled, and TCRdb retains in-frame clones only, with some absent. V and J calls and clone size are those listed in that table; D and trimming were worked out from the DNA. The table records a few hundred thousand clones, almost 90% of them present only once. This TCR was recovered from a woman between 55 and 75 years old with COVID-19, enrolled during active disease. Material: peripheral blood.

The CDR3 sequence is CASSPPGQGSEKLFF. The CDR3 DNA follows: TGCGCCAGCAGCCCCCCGGGACAGGGTTCTGAAAAACTGTTTTTT. The chain links TRBV4-1 to TRBJ1-4; 9 nucleotides agree with TRBD1. Germline V CDR1 and CDR2: MGHRA, YSYEKL. There are 15 residues in the CDR3. V was clipped by 4 bases and J by 7 bases; unmatched bases: 7.